This entry lists 23 T cell receptor beta chains sequenced from one sample in a study of cytomegalovirus exposure and HLA in healthy donors. Clones were read by immunoSEQ multiplex PCR, and TCRdb kept only the in-frame ones, dropping some. The sample carries some 270,000 clones, 70% to 90% recorded once. The sequencing sample was made of PBMCs. The source is a woman aged 18 to 35 in good health and CMV-seronegative.

The rearrangement joins TRBV7-8 to TRBJ1-6; perhaps TRBD1 as D (6 bases). The CDR3 sequence is 22 residues long. Germline values: CDR1 SGHVS, CDR2 FQNEAQ. Trimming pared 0 bases from V and 0 bases from J, leaving 24 bases between. CDR3 residues: CASSLAPGGRGAPSSYNSPLHF. CDR3 in DNA: TGTGCCAGCAGCTTAGCCCCGGGGGGCAGGGGCGCTCCGAGCTCCTATAATTCACCCCTCCACTTT.

This chain connects TRBV5-1 to TRBJ2-3; the match to TRBD2 covers 10 bases. CDR3 size: 14 residues. The J segment lost 6 bases and the V segment lost 4 bases, leaving 5 bases of the junction unmatched. Germline loops: CDR1 SGHRS, CDR2 YFSETQ. For the CDR3, the DNA is TGCGCCAGCAGCCTTGGGACTAGCGTGGATACGCAGTATTTT. It specifies CASSLGTSVDTQYF.

The rearrangement joins TRBV2 to TRBJ2-7; a possible D gene is TRBD2 (6 bases). This CDR3 has 13 residues. Looked up from germline, CDR1 is SNHLY and CDR2 is FYNNEI. V was shortened by 10 bases and J by 5 bases, with 18 bases between the two germline ends. CDR3 protein: CATSFRGLDEQYF. The CDR3 nucleotides are TGTGCCACCTCCTTCCGGGGACTGGACGAGCAGTACTTC.

In its sample, this clone was seen a few times. This chain joins TRBV4-1 and TRBJ1-5; D not certain. V dropped 1 base and J dropped 3 bases, with 7 bases sitting between them. From germline, CDR1 is MGHRA and CDR2 YSYEKL. CDR3 size: 14 residues. The CDR3 loop reads CASSQVQDNQPQHF. The CDR3 DNA reads as TGCGCCAGCAGCCAAGTCCAGGACAATCAGCCCCAGCATTTT.

The gene calls are TRBV30 and TRBJ2-2; D may be TRBD1 (6 bases). V was cut by 3 bases and J by 0 bases, with 11 bases left in between. There are 15 residues in the CDR3. Per germline, CDR1 GTSNPN and CDR2 SVGIG (reference sequence). For the CDR3, the DNA is TGTGCCTGGAGACAACAGGGTTCGAACACCGGGGAGCTGTTTTTT. Its translation: CAWRQQGSNTGELFF.

The chain employs TRBV13 and TRBJ1-5; TRBD1 is a possible D gene (5 bases). The CDR3 spans 15 residues. Germline lookup yields CDR1 PRHDT and CDR2 FYEKMQ (reference sequence). The V end was cut by 0 bases, the J end by 6 bases, with 12 bases between. CDR3 sequence (DNA): TGTGCCAGCAGCTTAGGGGAGGGGAAGCGTCAGCCCCAGCATTTT. This codes for CASSLGEGKRQPQHF.

The rearrangement links TRBV5-1 to TRBJ2-2; weak D call: TRBD2 (5 bases). Trimming pared 0 bases from V and 3 bases from J, leaving 12 bases between. The length of the CDR3 is 16 residues. CDR1 is SGHRS and CDR2 is YFSETQ in the germline V gene. CDR3 protein: CASSLERRGYTGELFF. The DNA of the CDR3 is TGCGCCAGCAGCTTGGAGCGGCGCGGGTACACCGGGGAGCTGTTTTTT.

The V and J genes are TRBV25-1 and TRBJ1-1, with TRBD1 matching 8 bases. CDR1 is MGHDK and CDR2 is SYGVNS in the germline V gene. V shed 8 bases and J 3 bases; nucleotides not matched to a gene: 5. The CDR3 is 13 amino acids. The CDR3 DNA is TGTGCCAGCGCGAACAGGGGGGACACTGAAGCTTTCTTT. Translation: CASANRGDTEAFF.

This clone was recorded only once. The chain recombines TRBV27 with TRBJ2-7, with 11 bases aligning to TRBD2. V lost 2 bases to trimming and J lost 5 bases; unmatched junction nucleotides: 5. Per germline, CDR1 MNHEY and CDR2 SMNVEV (reference sequence). CDR3 size: 15 residues. The CDR3 is CASSLGGTSGHEQYF. As DNA, the CDR3 is TGTGCCAGCAGTTTAGGAGGGACTAGCGGCCACGAGCAGTACTTC.

The V call is TRBV19, the J call TRBJ2-1, with 12 nucleotides matching TRBD2. The CDR3 covers 15 residues. V shed 5 bases, J shed 8 bases, and the junction held 7 bases outside the gene matches. Germline CDR1 reads LNHDA; CDR2 reads SQIVND (reference sequence). In DNA form, the CDR3 reads TGTGCCAGTAGTCCGACTAGCGGGAGAACCTATGAGCAGTTCTTC. Its protein is CASSPTSGRTYEQFF.

The chain carries TRBV4-1 and TRBJ2-4; 7 bases align to TRBD1. There are 14 residues in the CDR3. The V segment lost 1 base and the J segment 8 bases; nucleotides outside the gene matches: 5. CDR1 and CDR2 (germline): MGHRA, YSYEKL. CDR3 in DNA: TGCGCCAGCAGCCAAGGACAGGGAAGGGACATTCAGTACTTC. Its translation: CASSQGQGRDIQYF.

This chain links TRBV30 with TRBJ2-1, with 8 nucleotides matching TRBD1. J lost 6 bases, V lost 3 bases, and 4 bases had no gene match. The V gene's germline CDR1 is GTSNPN and CDR2 SVGIG (reference sequence). This CDR3 region has 13 residues. In DNA form, the CDR3 reads TGTGCCTGGAGCGGGACAGGAATCAATGAGCAGTTCTTC. Translating gives CAWSGTGINEQFF.

This clone was counted between two and nine times. The chain employs TRBV9 and TRBJ2-1; D gene unclear. The CDR3 loop spans 15 amino acids. Germline loops: CDR1 SGDLS, CDR2 YYNGEE. Trimming left V 3 bases short and J 0 bases short, with 10 bases between. The CDR3 coding sequence is TGTGCCAGCAGCGCCCGGGTTTACTCCTACAATGAGCAGTTCTTC. This sequence encodes CASSARVYSYNEQFF.

V is TRBV9 and J is TRBJ1-1, with D possibly being TRBD1 (5 bases). CDR3 length equals 14 residues. V dropped 4 bases and J dropped 5 bases, with 15 bases sitting between them. Germline V gene data show CDR1 as SGDLS and CDR2 as YYNGEE. CDR3 protein: CASSLRGGGTEAFF. The CDR3 DNA reads TGTGCCAGCAGCTTGCGGGGCGGGGGGACTGAAGCTTTCTTT.

The rearrangement links TRBV9 to TRBJ2-7; 7 positions match TRBD2. The germline V gene has CDR1 SGDLS and CDR2 YYNGEE. V dropped 2 bases and J dropped 0; count of bases not matched to a gene: 8. The CDR3 is made up of 16 amino acids. Here the CDR3 DNA reads TGTGCCAGCAGCGTGTCGGCGGGGGTCGGCTCCTACGAGCAGTACTTC. This translates into CASSVSAGVGSYEQYF.

This sequence joins TRBV10-1 and TRBJ1-4; no definite D call. Trimming removed 6 bases from V and 5 bases from J, with 16 bases in between. The germline V gene has CDR1 WNHNN and CDR2 SYGVQD (reference sequence). There are 15 residues in the CDR3. The CDR3 spells CASSAGRDQNEKLFF. The CDR3 nucleotides read TGCGCCAGCAGCGCCGGGAGAGATCAAAATGAAAAACTGTTTTTT.

The gene calls are TRBV11-2 and TRBJ2-7, with 8 positions matching TRBD1. The germline V gene has CDR1 SGHAT and CDR2 FQNNGV. V shed 8 bases and J 3 bases; nucleotides not matched to a gene: 9. This CDR3 region has 14 residues. CDR3: CASSQGQAYYEQYF. The CDR3 nucleotides read TGTGCCAGCTCGCAGGGACAGGCCTACTACGAGCAGTACTTC.

The chain recombines TRBV28 with TRBJ1-6; 8 nucleotides match TRBD1. CDR1 MDHEN and CDR2 SYDVKM come from the germline V gene. This CDR3 spans 13 amino acids. Germline trimming cut 5 bases from V and 8 bases from J; bases unmatched to any gene: 2. CDR3 nucleotides: TGTGCCAGCAGTGGGACAGGTGATTCACCCCTCCACTTT. Protein sequence: CASSGTGDSPLHF.

The chain couples TRBV7-2 to TRBJ1-5, with 7 nucleotides matching TRBD1. CDR1 is SGHTA and CDR2 is FQGNSA in the germline V gene. The CDR3 extends over 13 amino acids. The ends lost 7 bases at V and 5 bases at J; junction bases unmatched: 5. The CDR3 DNA follows: TGTGCCAGCACCTCGACAGGGCATCAGCCCCAGCATTTT. This codes for CASTSTGHQPQHF. Complete variable domain (other parts from reference TRBV7-2 and TRBJ1-5): GAGVSQSPSNKVTEKGKDVELRCDPISGHTALYWYRQSLGQGLEFLIYFQGNSAPDKSGLPSDRFSAERTGGSVSTLTIQRTQQEDSAVYLCASTSTGHQPQHFGDGTRLSIL.

Written as DNA, the CDR3 is TGCGCCAGCAGCTTGGGACAGGGGCCAGATACGCAGTATTTT. Amino acid sequence: CASSLGQGPDTQYF. The chain has TRBV5-1 and TRBJ2-3; TRBD1 aligns across 8 bases. V dropped 0 bases and J dropped 4; count of bases not matched to a gene: 1. Germline V gene lookup returns CDR1 SGHRS and CDR2 YFSETQ. The CDR3 runs to 14 residues.

The gene calls are TRBV6-1 and TRBJ1-1, with D perhaps matching TRBD1 (5 bases). The CDR3 is 15 amino acids. Trimming took off 6 bases at V and 3 bases at J, with 17 bases between the two ends. Germline-derived CDR1 and CDR2 are MNHNS and SASEGT. CDR3 protein: CASRGGRVLDTEAFF. The CDR3 DNA is TGTGCCAGCAGGGGGGGTAGGGTCTTGGACACTGAAGCTTTCTTT.

This clone appeared a few times. J is TRBJ2-1 and V is TRBV6-6; 7 bases line up with TRBD1. Germline-derived CDR1 and CDR2 are MNHNY and SVGAGI (reference sequence). The CDR3 is 15 amino acids. V shed 6 bases, J shed 2 bases, and the junction held 7 bases outside the gene matches. The CDR3 is CASSRKQGTYNEQFF. The CDR3, as DNA: TGTGCCAGCAGCCGAAAACAGGGGACCTACAATGAGCAGTTCTTC.

This chain uses TRBV5-1 with TRBJ2-7, with TRBD2 matching 11 bases. The CDR3 is 14 residues long. V lost 2 bases, J lost 4 bases, and 2 bases stayed unmatched. Germline-derived CDR1 and CDR2 are SGHRS and YFSETQ. The CDR3: CASSFRTSGYEQYF. DNA of the CDR3: TGCGCCAGCAGCTTCAGGACTAGCGGGTACGAGCAGTACTTC.